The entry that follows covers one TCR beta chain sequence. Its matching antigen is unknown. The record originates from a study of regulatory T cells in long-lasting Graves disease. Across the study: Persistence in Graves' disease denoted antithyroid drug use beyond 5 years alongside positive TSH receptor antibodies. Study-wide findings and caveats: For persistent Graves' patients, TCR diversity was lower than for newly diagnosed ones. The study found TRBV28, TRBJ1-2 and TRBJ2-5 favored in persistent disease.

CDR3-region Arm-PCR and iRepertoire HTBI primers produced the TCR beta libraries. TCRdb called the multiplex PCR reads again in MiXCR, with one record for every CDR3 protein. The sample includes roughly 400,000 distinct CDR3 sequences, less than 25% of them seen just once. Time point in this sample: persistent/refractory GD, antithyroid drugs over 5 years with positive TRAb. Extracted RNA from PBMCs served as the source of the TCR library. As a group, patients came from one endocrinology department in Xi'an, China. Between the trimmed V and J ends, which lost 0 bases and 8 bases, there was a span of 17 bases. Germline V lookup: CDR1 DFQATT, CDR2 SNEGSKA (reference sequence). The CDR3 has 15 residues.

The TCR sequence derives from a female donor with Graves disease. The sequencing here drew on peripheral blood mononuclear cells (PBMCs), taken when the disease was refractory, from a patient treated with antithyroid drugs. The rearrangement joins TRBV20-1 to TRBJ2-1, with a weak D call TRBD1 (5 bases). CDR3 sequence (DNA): TGCAGTGCTAGAGAACGCCCTCTCTTAGGGGATGAGCAGTTCTTC. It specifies CSARERPLLGDEQFF.